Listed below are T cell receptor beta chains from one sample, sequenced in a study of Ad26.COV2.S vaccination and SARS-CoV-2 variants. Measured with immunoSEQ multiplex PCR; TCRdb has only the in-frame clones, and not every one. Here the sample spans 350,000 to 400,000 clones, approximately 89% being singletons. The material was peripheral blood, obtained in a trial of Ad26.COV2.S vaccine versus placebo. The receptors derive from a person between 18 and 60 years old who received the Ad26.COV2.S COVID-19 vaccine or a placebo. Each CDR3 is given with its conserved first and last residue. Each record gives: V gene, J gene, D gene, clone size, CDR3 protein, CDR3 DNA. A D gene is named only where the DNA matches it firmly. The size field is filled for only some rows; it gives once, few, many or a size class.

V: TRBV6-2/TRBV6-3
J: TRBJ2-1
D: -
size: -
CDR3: CASSYQLGGAYNEQFF
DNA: TGTGCCAGCAGTTACCAGTTGGGCGGAGCCTACAATGAGCAGTTCTTC

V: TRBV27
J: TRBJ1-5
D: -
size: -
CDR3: CASSLYGRGDQPQHF
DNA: TGTGCCAGCAGTTTATATGGCAGGGGTGATCAGCCCCAGCATTTT

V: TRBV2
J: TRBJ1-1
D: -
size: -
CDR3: CASQQGSSEAFF
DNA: TGTGCCAGCCAACAGGGTTCGTCTGAAGCTTTCTTT

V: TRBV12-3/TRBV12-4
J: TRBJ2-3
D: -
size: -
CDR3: CASSNEGADTQYF
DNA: TGTGCCAGCAGCAATGAGGGGGCAGATACGCAGTATTTT

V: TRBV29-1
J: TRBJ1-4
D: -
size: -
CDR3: CSVGNSNNEKLFF
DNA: TGCAGCGTTGGAAACAGTAATAATGAAAAACTGTTTTTT

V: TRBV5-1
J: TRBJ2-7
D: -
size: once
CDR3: CASSLSGYEQYF
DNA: TGCGCCAGCAGCTTGTCGGGCTACGAGCAGTACTTC

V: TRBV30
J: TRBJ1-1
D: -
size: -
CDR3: CAWSGNSNTEAFF
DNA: TGTGCCTGGAGCGGCAACTCGAACACTGAAGCTTTCTTT

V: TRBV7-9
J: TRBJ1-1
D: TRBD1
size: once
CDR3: CASSPQGATEAFF
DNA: TGTGCCAGCAGTCCACAGGGGGCCACTGAAGCTTTCTTT

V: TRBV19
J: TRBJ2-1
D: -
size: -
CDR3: CASSSLAPNEQFF
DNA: TGTGCCAGTAGTAGCCTAGCCCCAAATGAGCAGTTCTTC

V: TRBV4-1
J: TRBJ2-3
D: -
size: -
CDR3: CASSLRTTDTQYF
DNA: TGCGCCAGCAGCCTCCGGACGACAGATACGCAGTATTTT

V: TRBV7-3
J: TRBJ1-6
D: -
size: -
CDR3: CASSLSRDSPLHF
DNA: TGTGCCAGCAGCTTAAGCCGAGACTCACCCCTCCACTTT

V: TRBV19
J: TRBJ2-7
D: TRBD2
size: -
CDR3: CASSDASGGYEQYF
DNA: TGTGCCAGTAGCGACGCTAGCGGGGGATACGAGCAGTACTTC

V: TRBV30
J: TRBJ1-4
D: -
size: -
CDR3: CAWSVRGAEKLFF
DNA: TGTGCCTGGAGCGTACGGGGGGCTGAAAAACTGTTTTTT

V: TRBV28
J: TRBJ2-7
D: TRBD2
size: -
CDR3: CASSSYRLAPTYEQYF
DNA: TGTGCCAGCAGTTCCTATAGACTAGCACCGACCTACGAGCAGTACTTC

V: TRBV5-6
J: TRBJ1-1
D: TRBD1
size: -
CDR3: CASSPSGTANTEAFF
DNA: TGTGCCAGCAGCCCGAGCGGGACAGCGAACACTGAAGCTTTCTTT

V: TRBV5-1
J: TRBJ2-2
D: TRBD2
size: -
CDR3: CASSFRLAAERELFF
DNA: TGCGCCAGCAGCTTCCGACTAGCGGCGGAGCGGGAGCTGTTTTTT

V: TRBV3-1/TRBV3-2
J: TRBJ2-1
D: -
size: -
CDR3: CASSQGLAVEQFF
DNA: TGTGCCAGCAGCCAAGGTCTCGCGGTTGAGCAGTTCTTC

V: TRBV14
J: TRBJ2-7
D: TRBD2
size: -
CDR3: CASSQDSGGTYEQYF
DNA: TGTGCCAGCAGCCAAGATTCCGGGGGGACCTACGAGCAGTACTTC

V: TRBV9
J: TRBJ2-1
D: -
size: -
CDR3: CASSVGSFNEQFF
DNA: TGTGCCAGCAGCGTAGGCTCATTCAATGAGCAGTTCTTC

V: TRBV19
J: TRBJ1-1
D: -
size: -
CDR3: CASSSVSSGNTEAFF
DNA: TGTGCCAGTAGTTCGGTGTCGTCAGGGAACACTGAAGCTTTCTTT

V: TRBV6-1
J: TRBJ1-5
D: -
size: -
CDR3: CASSEAIRGTPPGQPQHF
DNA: TGTGCCAGCAGTGAAGCAATAAGGGGGACGCCCCCCGGTCAGCCCCAGCATTTT

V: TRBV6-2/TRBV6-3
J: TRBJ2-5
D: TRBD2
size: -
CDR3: CASSYGPAGARSAETQYF
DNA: TGTGCCAGCAGTTACGGACCAGCGGGAGCCCGCTCGGCGGAGACCCAGTACTTC

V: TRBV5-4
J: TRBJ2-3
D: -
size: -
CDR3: CASSLGGSRTDTQYF
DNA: TGTGCCAGCAGCTTGGGTGGCTCTCGCACAGATACGCAGTATTTT

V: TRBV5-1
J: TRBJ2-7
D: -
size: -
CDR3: CASSLQGGAYEQYF
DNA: TGCGCCAGCAGCTTACAGGGCGGAGCCTACGAGCAGTACTTC

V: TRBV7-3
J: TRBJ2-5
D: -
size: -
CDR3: CASSPQGPGPKETQYF
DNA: TGTGCCAGCAGCCCCCAGGGCCCCGGTCCCAAAGAGACCCAGTACTTC

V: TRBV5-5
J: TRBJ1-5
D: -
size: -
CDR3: CASNFGATNQPQHF
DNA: TGTGCCAGCAACTTCGGGGCAACAAATCAGCCCCAGCATTTT

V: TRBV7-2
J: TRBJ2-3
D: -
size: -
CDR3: CASTRLVGADTQYF
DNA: TGTGCCAGCACCAGACTAGTGGGGGCAGATACGCAGTATTTT

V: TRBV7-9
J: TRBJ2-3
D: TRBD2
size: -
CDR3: CASSLITLAGATDTQYF
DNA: TGTGCCAGCAGCTTAATCACACTAGCGGGAGCCACAGATACGCAGTATTTT

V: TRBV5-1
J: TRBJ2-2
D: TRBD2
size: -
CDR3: CASSLGGTSGHGELFF
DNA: TGCGCCAGCAGCTTGGGCGGGACTAGCGGACACGGGGAGCTGTTTTTT

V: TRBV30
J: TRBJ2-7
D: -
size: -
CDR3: CAWSLTGTYEQYF
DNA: TGTGCCTGGAGTTTGACAGGTACCTACGAGCAGTACTTC

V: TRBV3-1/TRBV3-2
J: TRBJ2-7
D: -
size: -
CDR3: CASSLRPYYEQYF
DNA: TGTGCCAGCAGCCTACGACCATACTACGAGCAGTACTTC

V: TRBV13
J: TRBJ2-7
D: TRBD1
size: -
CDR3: CASSLAGQGAYEQYF
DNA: TGTGCCAGCAGCTTAGCGGGACAGGGGGCCTACGAGCAGTACTTC

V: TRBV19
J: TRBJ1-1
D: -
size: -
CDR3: CASSIEGMTEAFF
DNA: TGTGCCAGTAGTATAGAGGGGATGACTGAAGCTTTCTTT

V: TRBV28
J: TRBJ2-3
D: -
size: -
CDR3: CASSPQGRTRGTQYF
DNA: TGTGCCAGCAGCCCACAGGGTCGCACACGGGGTACGCAGTATTTT

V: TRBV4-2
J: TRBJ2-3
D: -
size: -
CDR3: CASSQDPATDTQYF
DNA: TGTGCCAGCAGCCAAGATCCGGCCACAGATACGCAGTATTTT

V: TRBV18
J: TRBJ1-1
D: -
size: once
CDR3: CASSPPWIVGNTEAFF
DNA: TGTGCCAGCTCACCACCGTGGATCGTAGGGAACACTGAAGCTTTCTTT

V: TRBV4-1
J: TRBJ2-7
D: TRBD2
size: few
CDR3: CASSQVAGVKNEQYF
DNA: TGCGCCAGCAGCCAAGTGGCGGGAGTGAAGAACGAGCAGTACTTC

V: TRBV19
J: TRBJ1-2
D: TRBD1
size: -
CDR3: CASSTRQGEYGYTF
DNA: TGTGCCAGTAGTACGAGACAGGGTGAATATGGCTACACCTTC

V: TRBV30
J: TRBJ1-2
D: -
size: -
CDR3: CAWLTGGPDGYTF
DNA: TGTGCCTGGCTTACGGGGGGGCCCGATGGCTACACCTTC

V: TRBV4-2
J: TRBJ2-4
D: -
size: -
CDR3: CASSQEGPAKNIQYF
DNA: TGTGCCAGCAGCCAAGAGGGACCGGCTAAAAACATTCAGTACTTC

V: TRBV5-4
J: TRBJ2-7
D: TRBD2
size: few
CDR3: CASSFGEGSYEQYF
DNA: TGTGCCAGCAGCTTCGGGGAGGGCTCCTACGAGCAGTACTTC

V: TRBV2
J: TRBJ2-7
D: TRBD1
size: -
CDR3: CASSEGTGAYEQYF
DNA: TGTGCCAGCAGTGAAGGGACAGGAGCCTACGAGCAGTACTTC

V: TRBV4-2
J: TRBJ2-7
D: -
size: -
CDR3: CASSQEWGYEQYF
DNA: TGTGCCAGCAGCCAAGAATGGGGTTACGAGCAGTACTTC

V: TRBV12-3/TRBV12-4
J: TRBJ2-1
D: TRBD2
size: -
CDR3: CASSSGLAHEQFF
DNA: TGTGCCAGCAGTTCGGGACTAGCGCATGAGCAGTTCTTC

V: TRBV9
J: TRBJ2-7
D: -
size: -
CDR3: CASSEIPSYEQYF
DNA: TGTGCCAGCAGCGAGATCCCCTCCTACGAGCAGTACTTC

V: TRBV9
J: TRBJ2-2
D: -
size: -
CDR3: CASSTTGLRNTGELFF
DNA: TGTGCCAGCAGCACGACGGGACTTAGGAACACCGGGGAGCTGTTTTTT

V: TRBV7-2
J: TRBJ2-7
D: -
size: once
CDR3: CASSLQALAFYEQYF
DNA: TGTGCCAGCAGCTTACAGGCCTTGGCCTTCTACGAGCAGTACTTC

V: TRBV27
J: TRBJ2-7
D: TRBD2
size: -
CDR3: CASSLSTPLTSGGRTYEQYF
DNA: TGTGCCAGCAGTTTATCGACCCCCCTTACTAGCGGGGGACGTACCTACGAGCAGTACTTC